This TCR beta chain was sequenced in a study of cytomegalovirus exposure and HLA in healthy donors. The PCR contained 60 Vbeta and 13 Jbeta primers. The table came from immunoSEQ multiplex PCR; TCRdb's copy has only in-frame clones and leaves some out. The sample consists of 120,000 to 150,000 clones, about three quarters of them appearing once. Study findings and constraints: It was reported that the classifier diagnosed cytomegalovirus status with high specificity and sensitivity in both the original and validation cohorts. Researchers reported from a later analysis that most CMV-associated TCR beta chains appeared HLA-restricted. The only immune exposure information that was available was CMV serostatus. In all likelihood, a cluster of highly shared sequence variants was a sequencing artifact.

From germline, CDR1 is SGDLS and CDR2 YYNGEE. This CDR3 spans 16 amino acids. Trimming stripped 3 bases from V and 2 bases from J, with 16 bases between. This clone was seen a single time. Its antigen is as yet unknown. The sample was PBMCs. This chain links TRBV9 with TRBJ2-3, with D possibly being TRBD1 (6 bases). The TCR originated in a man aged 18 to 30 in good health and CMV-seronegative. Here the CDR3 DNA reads TGTGCCAGCAGCGCTTCCCCGGACAGCGTCACAGATACGCAGTATTTT. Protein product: CASSASPDSVTDTQYF.